These 29 T cell receptor beta chains were all obtained from the same sample, sequenced in a study of T cell responses to AZD1222 COVID-19 vaccine. Using immunoSEQ multiplex PCR, the repertoire was profiled, and TCRdb retains in-frame clones only, with some absent. The sample holds approximately 52,000 clones, approximately 86% seen once. Sequencing used peripheral blood, obtained 28 days after the second AZD1222 dose. These receptors all come from an adult who received the AZD1222 COVID-19 vaccine.

This chain connects TRBV28 to TRBJ1-6; D may be TRBD1 (6 bases). Trimming cost V 6 bases and J 5 bases, with 17 bases left between them. Looked up from germline, CDR1 is MDHEN and CDR2 is SYDVKM. This CDR3 is 16 amino acids long. The CDR3 spells CASRGAGRPNNSPLHF. CDR3 coding DNA: TGTGCCAGCAGGGGGGCCGGGAGACCGAATAATTCACCCCTCCACTTT.

The V gene is TRBV2, the J gene TRBJ2-7; the match to TRBD2 covers 8 bases. V was clipped by 4 bases and J by 2 bases; unmatched bases: 10. The germline gives CDR1 SNHLY, CDR2 FYNNEI. This CDR3 has 16 residues. The CDR3 region is CASSGPLSGSPYEQYF. CDR3 DNA sequence: TGTGCCAGCAGTGGCCCTCTCAGCGGGAGTCCCTACGAGCAGTACTTC.

J is TRBJ2-1 and V is TRBV28, with a weak D call TRBD1 (5 bases). Germline V gene sequence: CDR1 MDHEN, CDR2 SYDVKM. V was shortened by 5 bases and J by 6 bases, with 23 bases between the two germline ends. CDR3 length equals 17 residues. CDR3 in amino acids: CASSIIQGLRSINEQFF. The CDR3 DNA sequence: TGTGCCAGCAGTATCATTCAGGGTTTAAGGTCGATCAATGAGCAGTTCTTC.

J is TRBJ2-7 and V is TRBV28, with D tentatively TRBD2 (5 bases). The CDR3 runs to 15 residues. V was trimmed by 4 bases and J by 0 bases, leaving 13 bases between them. The germline CDR1 and CDR2 sequences are MDHEN and SYDVKM. The CDR3: CASSSFGGPSYEQYF. In nucleotides, the CDR3 is TGTGCCAGCAGTTCCTTCGGCGGGCCCTCCTACGAGCAGTACTTC.

V is TRBV27 and J is TRBJ2-1; D is ambiguous. V lost 3 bases and J 6 bases, leaving 15 bases between the germline ends. The germline V gene encodes CDR1 MNHEY and CDR2 SMNVEV (reference sequence). The CDR3 loop spans 15 amino acids. Written as DNA, the CDR3 is TGTGCCAGCAGTTTTGGGCTAGGCCGGGTCAATGAGCAGTTCTTC. Residues: CASSFGLGRVNEQFF.

This clone has only a few counts. V gene TRBV28 combines with J gene TRBJ2-7; TRBD1 agrees at 8 bases. V lost 6 bases, J lost 3 bases, and 10 bases stayed unmatched. The CDR3 loop spans 15 amino acids. Germline V gene data show CDR1 as MDHEN and CDR2 as SYDVKM. CDR3 loop: CASRSAGGSGYEQYF. DNA for the CDR3: TGTGCCAGCAGGTCTGCAGGGGGCTCGGGCTACGAGCAGTACTTC.

The chain links TRBV11-2 to TRBJ2-1; a weak D match, TRBD1 (5 bases). Germline CDR1 SGHAT, CDR2 FQNNGV. Trimming cost V 0 bases and J 8 bases, with 23 bases left between them. This CDR3 region has 18 residues. CDR3 amino acids: CASSLEGRRVGHLDEQFF. CDR3 sequence (DNA): TGTGCCAGCAGCTTAGAGGGTCGTCGGGTTGGACATCTCGATGAGCAGTTCTTC.

The chain joins TRBV6-5 to TRBJ2-3; unclear D gene. V lost 7 bases and J 0 bases, leaving 11 bases between the germline ends. Germline CDR1 is MNHEY and CDR2 is SVGAGI. This CDR3 has 14 amino acids. CDR3 residues: CASTAVFSTDTQYF. The CDR3 nucleotides are TGTGCCAGCACTGCAGTATTTAGCACAGATACGCAGTATTTT.

J is TRBJ2-5 and V is TRBV3-1 (or the pseudogene TRBV3-2), with 8 nucleotides matching TRBD1. The V and J ends lost 4 bases and 5 bases, in that order; junction bases with no gene match: 6. Germline CDR1 is LGHDT and CDR2 is YNNKEL (reference sequence). The CDR3 is made up of 14 amino acids. The CDR3 region is CASSRQGNQETQYF. The CDR3 DNA reads TGTGCCAGCAGCCGACAGGGGAATCAGGAGACCCAGTACTTC.

This sequence joins TRBV18 and TRBJ2-3; D not resolved. The CDR3 runs to 14 residues. Germline V lookup: CDR1 KGHSH, CDR2 LQKENI. Trimming shortened V by 3 bases and J by 0 bases, and 7 bases separated the two germline ends. This CDR3 is CASSPKWSTDTQYF. In DNA form, the CDR3 reads TGTGCCAGCTCACCGAAGTGGAGCACAGATACGCAGTATTTT.

The chain employs TRBV2 and TRBJ2-1, with D unresolved. The germline V gene encodes CDR1 SNHLY and CDR2 FYNNEI. V was trimmed by 2 bases and J by 5 bases, leaving 7 bases between them. The CDR3 runs 13 residues. The CDR3 DNA reads TGTGCCAGCAGTGAATTGGTGAACAATGAGCAGTTCTTC. This sequence encodes CASSELVNNEQFF.

This clone was observed a single time. J is TRBJ1-6 and V is TRBV2; D may be TRBD1 (6 bases). The CDR3 sequence is 13 residues long. Germline CDR1 reads SNHLY; CDR2 reads FYNNEI. The V end was cut by 6 bases, the J end by 7 bases, with 10 bases between. The CDR3 spells CASRRGGNSPLHF. The CDR3 nucleotides are TGTGCCAGCAGAAGAGGGGGGAATTCACCCCTCCACTTT.

The rearrangement links TRBV7-9 to TRBJ1-2; D not resolved. V was pared by 1 base and J by 8 bases, with 8 bases between. Germline CDR1 SEHNR, CDR2 FQNEAQ (reference sequence). This CDR3 has 12 amino acids. Written as DNA, the CDR3 is TGTGCCAGCAGCTTAGTTCCTGGGGGCTACACCTTC. Encoded protein: CASSLVPGGYTF.

This sequence joins TRBV10-2 and TRBJ1-4; a weak D match, TRBD1 (5 bases). The ends were cut back, 3 bases at V and 10 bases at J, with 12 bases in the middle. This CDR3 comprises 13 residues. Per germline, CDR1 WSHSY and CDR2 SAAADI. The DNA for the CDR3 is TGCGCCAGCAGTGACCCACAGGTGGGAAAACTGTTTTTT. The encoded protein is CASSDPQVGKLFF.

The J gene is TRBJ1-1, the V gene TRBV19, with D maybe TRBD1 (5 bases). Per germline, CDR1 LNHDA and CDR2 SQIVND (reference sequence). V shed 6 bases and J shed 0 bases, with 14 bases lying between them. This CDR3 has 15 residues. The CDR3 DNA follows: TGTGCCAGTAGCCAATCGAGGGGCATGAACACTGAAGCTTTCTTT. Protein product: CASSQSRGMNTEAFF.

The chain is built from TRBV7-9 and TRBJ2-3; D possibly corresponds to TRBD2 (6 bases). V gave up 3 bases and J gave up 2 bases, with 15 bases separating them. The CDR3 runs 16 residues. Per germline, CDR1 SEHNR and CDR2 FQNEAQ (reference sequence). The CDR3 sequence is CASSFRRAGHTDTQYF. Written as DNA, the CDR3 is TGTGCCAGCAGCTTTAGGAGGGCAGGGCACACAGATACGCAGTATTTT.

This chain links TRBV6-1 with TRBJ2-5; 12 nucleotides match TRBD2. Germline V lookup: CDR1 MNHNS, CDR2 SASEGT. The CDR3 runs 15 residues. Trimming removed 2 bases from V and 3 bases from J; junction bases left unmatched: 1. The CDR3 is CASSERTSGKETQYF. In DNA form, the CDR3 reads TGTGCCAGCAGTGAACGGACTAGCGGGAAAGAGACCCAGTACTTC.

The chain recombines TRBV6-2 or TRBV6-3 with TRBJ2-3; TRBD2 aligns across 9 bases. The CDR3 consists of 13 residues. Germline assignment: CDR1 MNHEY and CDR2 SVGEGT. With V trimmed by 6 bases and J by 7 bases, 5 bases remained unmatched. CDR3 bases: TGTGCCAGCAGCACGGGACTAGCTAATACGCAGTATTTT. Translated, it gives CASSTGLANTQYF.

This clone has just one count. The chain links TRBV5-8 to TRBJ2-3, with D perhaps TRBD2 (6 bases). Trimming took off 0 bases at V and 0 bases at J, with 11 bases between the two ends. The CDR3 runs to 16 residues. Germline V CDR1 and CDR2: SGHTS, YDEGEE. CDR3 DNA: TGTGCCAGCAGCTTGGCGGGAGTGCCTAGCACAGATACGCAGTATTTT. Encoded protein: CASSLAGVPSTDTQYF.

The V and J genes are TRBV18 and TRBJ2-7, with 8 positions matching TRBD2. The CDR3 has 15 residues. The trim removed 3 bases at V and 4 bases at J, leaving 8 bases unmatched. Germline-derived CDR1 and CDR2 are KGHSH and LQKENI. CDR3 bases: TGTGCCAGCTCACCGACCGGGACTAGGGTTTACGAGCAGTACTTC. Translated, it gives CASSPTGTRVYEQYF.

In its sample, this clone was seen once. The V call is TRBV4-2, the J call TRBJ2-1; 11 positions agree with TRBD2. Germline-derived CDR1 and CDR2 are LGHNA and YNFKEQ. Trimming removed 4 bases from V and 6 bases from J; junction bases left unmatched: 8. The CDR3 has 16 amino acids. The CDR3 coding sequence is TGTGCCAGCAGCCGAACCGGGACTAGCGGAGCCAATGAGCAGTTCTTC. It translates to CASSRTGTSGANEQFF.

V and J are TRBV27 and TRBJ2-1; D remains ambiguous. Germline V gene lookup returns CDR1 MNHEY and CDR2 SMNVEV (reference sequence). This CDR3 spans 16 amino acids. The V and J ends lost 4 bases and 1 base respectively, with 14 bases between them. The CDR3 DNA is TGTGCCAGCAGTTCTGGTTTGCTAGTTTCCTACAATGAGCAGTTCTTC. This translates into CASSSGLLVSYNEQFF.

The V gene is TRBV13, the J gene TRBJ2-6, with D unclear. The CDR3 is 14 residues long. V was trimmed by 6 bases and J by 4 bases, leaving 10 bases between them. Germline V gene lookup returns CDR1 PRHDT and CDR2 FYEKMQ (reference sequence). The CDR3: CASRSQPGANVLTF. The CDR3 bases are TGTGCCAGCAGATCGCAGCCCGGGGCCAACGTCCTGACTTTC. The whole variable domain, filled in from reference TRBV13 and TRBJ2-6, reads AAGVIQSPRHLIKEKRETATLKCYPIPRHDTVYWYQQGPGQDPQFLISFYEKMQSDKGSIPDRFSAQQFSDYHSELNMSSLELGDSALYFCASRSQPGANVLTFGAGSRLTVL.

The chain is built from TRBV28 and TRBJ1-5, with 9 positions matching TRBD1. Germline V lookup: CDR1 MDHEN, CDR2 SYDVKM. The CDR3 has 14 amino acids. V lost 5 bases, J lost 6 bases, and 5 bases stayed unmatched. The CDR3 nucleotides are TGTGCCAGCAGTCTTACAGGGGGCGGTCAGCCCCAGCATTTT. The encoded protein is CASSLTGGGQPQHF.

This clone was counted once. This chain uses TRBV20-1 with TRBJ1-6; D is unresolved. This CDR3 is 16 amino acids long. CDR1 and CDR2 (germline): DFQATT, SNEGSKA (reference sequence). Trimming took 3 bases from V and 0 from J, leaving 12 bases between them. In DNA form, the CDR3 reads TGCAGTGCTAGTTCGGCCAGGAGCTCCTATAATTCACCCCTCCACTTT. It codes for CSASSARSSYNSPLHF.

The chain has TRBV5-6 and TRBJ2-7, with a weak D call TRBD1 (6 bases). The CDR3 covers 13 residues. The germline V gene encodes CDR1 SGHDT and CDR2 YYEEEE. Trimming stripped 0 bases from V and 3 bases from J, with 7 bases between. The CDR3 is CASSLVDSYEQYF. CDR3 coding DNA: TGTGCCAGCAGCTTGGTGGACAGCTACGAGCAGTACTTC.

CDR3 loop: CATSGRPGLAGGREQFF. As DNA, the CDR3 is TGTGCCACCAGCGGACGTCCGGGACTAGCGGGAGGTCGAGAGCAGTTCTTC. The rearrangement uses TRBV15 and TRBJ2-1, with TRBD2 identical over 15 bases. The germline V gene encodes CDR1 LNHNV and CDR2 YYDKDF (reference sequence). The CDR3 contains 17 residues. V lost 5 bases, J lost 10 bases, and 12 bases stayed unmatched.

The table lists this clone with a count of one. At one of its ends the junction is not consistent with the germline gene, which may arise from a read error. J is TRBJ2-3 and V is TRBV13; possibly TRBD2 for D (7 bases). Germline CDR1 is PRHDT and CDR2 is FYEKMQ (reference sequence). The CDR3 consists of 15 residues. CDR3 sequence (DNA): TGTGCCAGCAGCTTATTCAGCGGGGACACAAATACGCAGTATTTT. Translated: CASSLFSGDTNTQYF.

This chain connects TRBV11-2 to TRBJ1-1; D perhaps matches TRBD1 (5 bases). This CDR3 is built from 15 residues. Trimming took off 10 bases at V and 3 bases at J, with 21 bases between the two ends. Per germline, CDR1 SGHAT and CDR2 FQNNGV. CDR3 sequence: CATASIRGRYTEAFF. Here the CDR3 DNA reads TGTGCCACAGCCTCGATTCGGGGGAGGTACACTGAAGCTTTCTTT.